One sample yielded the 17 T cell receptor beta chains listed below, sequenced in a study of blood T cell repertoires in COVID-19 (dated by TCRdb to 2018 to 2020). Libraries came from the immunoSEQ multiplex PCR assay. The clones in this table, taken by TCRdb from immuneACCESS, are in-frame only. Not every clone is retained; where verified, under half of the shortfall comes from an unresolved V gene, and the cause of the rest is unknown. The sample data list 130,000 to 150,000 clones, and 88% of these were observed just once. The ten largest clones represent 0.95% to 1.5% of the sample. Sequenced input: PBMCs or T cells enriched from blood (not recorded which). The receptors here all came from a woman under 40 with acute COVID-19.

The rearrangement uses TRBV6-4 and TRBJ2-7, with D possibly matching TRBD2 (6 bases). The CDR3 length is 16 residues. V was shortened by 0 bases and J by 3 bases, with 15 bases between the two germline ends. Germline CDR1 is MRHNA and CDR2 is SNTAGT. CDR3 DNA sequence: TGTGCCAGCAGTGACTCAGGTGGGAGGCCCTGCTACGAGCAGTACTTC. It encodes CASSDSGGRPCYEQYF.

The V and J genes are TRBV7-2 and TRBJ2-1; D unresolved. Trimming shortened V by 1 base and J by 4 bases, and 8 bases separated the two germline ends. CDR3 length equals 14 residues. CDR1 and CDR2 from the germline V gene are SGHTA and FQGNSA. CDR3 in amino acids: CASSLGLIYNEQFF. CDR3 nucleotide sequence: TGTGCCAGCAGCTTAGGTCTTATTTACAATGAGCAGTTCTTC.

This clone was counted a single time. The gene calls are TRBV18 and TRBJ2-1; weak D call: TRBD2 (6 bases). V was shortened by 8 bases and J by 4 bases, with 15 bases between the two germline ends. The CDR3 contains 14 residues. Germline CDR1 reads KGHSH; CDR2 reads LQKENI. CDR3 residues: CASLGGGGYNEQFF. CDR3 in DNA: TGTGCCAGCCTTGGGGGAGGCGGATACAATGAGCAGTTCTTC.

V gene TRBV30 combines with J gene TRBJ2-3; unclear D gene. The V end lost 8 bases, the J end lost 0 bases, and 12 bases lay between the germline ends. The CDR3 length is 13 residues. Germline values: CDR1 GTSNPN, CDR2 SVGIG (reference sequence). CDR3 loop: CAPNSYSTDTQYF. The CDR3 nucleotides read TGTGCCCCTAACTCTTATAGCACAGATACGCAGTATTTT.

Worth noting for this clone: One junction end does not reproduce the germline sequence, and a read error may be involved. The chain joins TRBV28 to TRBJ1-2, with D possibly matching TRBD1 (6 bases). From germline, CDR1 is MDHEN and CDR2 SYDVKM. This CDR3 region has 13 residues. CDR3 protein: CASSSDRPYRYTF. The CDR3 DNA reads TGTGCCAGCAGTTCTGACAGGCCCTATCGCTACACCTTC.

This sequence joins TRBV19 and TRBJ1-1; possible D gene TRBD1, 5 bases. With 9 bases removed from V and 1 base from J, the gap between germline ends came to 12 bases. The CDR3 runs to 13 residues. CDR1 and CDR2 from the germline V gene are LNHDA and SQIVND (reference sequence). This CDR3 reads CASRVSGNTEAFF. The CDR3 DNA sequence: TGTGCCAGCAGGGTGTCGGGGAACACTGAAGCTTTCTTT.

The chain joins TRBV5-4 to TRBJ1-6; TRBD1 aligns across 8 bases. CDR3 length: 14 amino acids. V shed 1 base, J shed 9 bases, and the junction held 3 bases outside the gene matches. Per germline, CDR1 SGHNT and CDR2 YYREEE (reference sequence). The chain's CDR3 is CASSLPGQGSPLHF. CDR3 DNA sequence: TGTGCCAGCAGCTTGCCCGGACAGGGTTCACCCCTCCACTTT.

The gene calls are TRBV5-4 and TRBJ1-2; 9 bases are a match to TRBD1. CDR1 and CDR2 from the germline V gene are SGHNT and YYREEE (reference sequence). This CDR3 region has 15 residues. V was pared by 4 bases and J by 6 bases, with 10 bases of the junction left unmatched. CDR3 amino acids: CASSAGTGQYHGYTF. Written as DNA, the CDR3 is TGTGCCAGCAGCGCCGGGACAGGGCAGTATCATGGCTACACCTTC.

The V and J genes are TRBV5-5 and TRBJ2-1; D not resolved. Germline-derived CDR1 and CDR2 are SGHKS and YYEKEE (reference sequence). CDR3 length: 15 residues. Trimming removed 0 bases from V and 2 bases from J, with 9 bases in between. The CDR3 is CASSLGLVTYNEQFF. In DNA, the CDR3 is TGTGCCAGCAGCTTGGGACTCGTTACCTACAATGAGCAGTTCTTC. Full variable domain (outside the CDR3, taken from reference TRBV5-5 and TRBJ2-1): DAGVTQSPTHLIKTRGQQVTLRCSPISGHKSVSWYQQVLGQGPQFIFQYYEKEERGRGNFPDRFSARQFPNYSSELNVNALLLGDSALYLCASSLGLVTYNEQFFGPGTRLTVL.

This chain joins TRBV3-1 (or the pseudogene TRBV3-2) and TRBJ2-7; 10 bases match TRBD1. CDR3 length equals 14 residues. V lost 5 bases to trimming and J lost 5 bases; unmatched junction nucleotides: 6. Per the germline V gene, CDR1 is LGHDT and CDR2 is YNNKEL (reference sequence). CDR3 sequence (DNA): TGTGCCAGCAGCTCGGGACAGGGGAAGGACGAGCAGTACTTC. This translates into CASSSGQGKDEQYF.

The J gene is TRBJ2-3, the V gene TRBV19; possible D gene TRBD2, 5 bases. Between the trimmed V and J ends, which lost 3 bases and 0 bases, there was a span of 10 bases. The germline V gene has CDR1 LNHDA and CDR2 SQIVND (reference sequence). The CDR3 contains 15 residues. The DNA for the CDR3 is TGTGCCAGTAGTATCCGAGGGCTTAGCACAGATACGCAGTATTTT. It codes for CASSIRGLSTDTQYF.

V gene TRBV28 combines with J gene TRBJ2-1, with TRBD2 identical over 8 bases. The CDR3 consists of 15 residues. The V and J ends lost 5 bases and 7 bases, in that order; junction bases with no gene match: 10. Germline V CDR1 and CDR2: MDHEN, SYDVKM. CDR3 coding DNA: TGTGCCAGCAGTCGCGGGACTTCTAGCGGGAATGAGCAGTTCTTC. It is translated as CASSRGTSSGNEQFF.

The chain links TRBV30 to TRBJ2-2; 7 bases map to TRBD2. This CDR3 is 13 amino acids long. Germline values: CDR1 GTSNPN, CDR2 SVGIG (reference sequence). The trim removed 6 bases at V and 7 bases at J, leaving 8 bases unmatched. CDR3 bases: TGTGCCTGCCGTACTAGCGTCGACGGGGAGCTGTTTTTT. This sequence encodes CACRTSVDGELFF. Full variable domain (outside the CDR3, taken from reference TRBV30 and TRBJ2-2): SQTIHQWPATLVQPVGSPLSLECTVEGTSNPNLYWYRQAAGRGLQLLFYSVGIGQISSEVPQNLSASRPQDRQFILSSKKLLLSDSGFYLCACRTSVDGELFFGEGSRLTVL.

This clone was observed once. The rearrangement joins TRBV6-5 to TRBJ2-1; possibly TRBD2 for D (6 bases). V lost 7 bases and J lost 10, with 17 bases in between. This CDR3 contains 13 residues. Germline loops: CDR1 MNHEY, CDR2 SVGAGI. The CDR3 DNA is TGTGCCAGCACTCCCCCCTTGGAGGGGGAGCAGTTCTTC. Protein sequence: CASTPPLEGEQFF.

CDR3 residues: CASSPGGGGETQYF. The DNA for the CDR3 is TGTGCCAGCAGCCCCGGGGGGGGAGGAGAGACCCAGTACTTC. The chain is built from TRBV7-9 and TRBJ2-5; 8 nucleotides line up with TRBD2. Germline V lookup: CDR1 SEHNR, CDR2 FQNEAQ (reference sequence). The V segment lost 5 bases and the J segment 4 bases; nucleotides outside the gene matches: 6. This CDR3 region has 14 residues.

This rearrangement joins TRBV7-2 to TRBJ2-3; 7 positions agree with TRBD1. J was trimmed by 6 bases and V by 6 bases; bases with no gene match: 6. The germline gives CDR1 SGHTA, CDR2 FQGNSA. The CDR3 consists of 13 residues. The CDR3 DNA follows: TGTGCCAGCAGTCCTGACAGGGTGGATACGCAGTATTTT. Its translation is CASSPDRVDTQYF. Based on the CDR3 plus reference TRBV7-2 and TRBJ2-3, the full variable domain is GAGVSQSPSNKVTEKGKDVELRCDPISGHTALYWYRQSLGQGLEFLIYFQGNSAPDKSGLPSDRFSAERTGGSVSTLTIQRTQQEDSAVYLCASSPDRVDTQYFGPGTRLTVL.

This clone was counted a single time. V gene TRBV12-3 or TRBV12-4 combines with J gene TRBJ1-4; D is unresolved. Between the trimmed V and J ends, which lost 5 bases and 7 bases, there was a span of 5 bases. There are 11 residues in the CDR3. The CDR3 bases are TGTGCCAGCAGTACCGGTGAAAAACTGTTTTTT. Protein sequence: CASSTGEKLFF.